This T cell receptor (beta chain) was documented in a study of massively parallel sequencing of T cell beta chains (dated by TCRdb to the late 2000s). For the wider study: Using 5'-RACE, Illumina short-read sequencing and a dedicated short-read assembly strategy, the study profiled the diversity of human TCR beta CDR3 in peripheral blood. Paper-wide results and their limitations: In subsampling, clonotype counts increased linearly with read number, which indicated that sequencing depth was far from saturation. Because the RNA was pooled from many donors, the results reflect population-average clonotype abundance rather than any individual repertoire. CDR3 beta lengths ranging from 21 to 81 nucleotides were observed, with a peak at 45 nucleotides. Among just under 35,000 distinct clonotypes, 50% to 80% of clonotypes but only 15% to 20% of assemblies were accounted for by single-copy clonotypes. A unique TRBV gene could be assigned to only about 23,000 (roughly 67%) of the clonotypes. Preferential PCR amplification of some TRBV and TRBJ sequences may have skewed the reported gene usage frequencies. Usage of TRBV genes spanned from under 0.012% for TRBV17 up to about 25% for TRBV20-1, while TRBJ usage spanned from about 1.5% for TRBJ2-6 up to about 17% for TRBJ2-1. A single sequence read supported most clonotypes (about 70% of the 33,664), and this single-read support could in principle inflate apparent diversity.

A word on this clonotype: Its binding antigen is unknown. Nothing much larger sits one base from this clone, and base qualities are not available.

CDR1 and CDR2 were assigned from the germline V gene as SGHTA and FQGNSA. CDR3 length: 15 amino acids, cysteine to phenylalanine. The sequence is cut down to CDR3 DNA, 45 bases in frame from base 1. The V end loses 6 bases and the J end loses 0 bases, and a stretch of 15 bases separates them. The donor pool was composed of 300 to 450 males and about 160 females, all aged 18 to 40 years. From 165 liters of pooled peripheral blood, peripheral leukocyte polyA+ RNA was isolated. For starting material, the researchers used a commercial mRNA preparation made from normal human peripheral blood leukocytes pooled across approximately 510 individuals. The reads were generated on an Illumina Genome Analyzer II. After two rounds of nested PCR using TRBC1/TRBC2-specific primers, a RACE product of roughly 520 bp was obtained and then gel-purified. To give RACE a 5' anchor, first-strand cDNA synthesis used a TRBC-specific primer together with a template-switching oligonucleotide. Because the RACE amplicon was too long for direct short-read sequencing, the RACE amplicon was concatemerized by ligation and sheared by sonication. PAGE was used to isolate a size fraction of 100 to 300 bp, and that fraction then underwent shotgun sequencing on the Illumina platform. In separate sequencing runs on an Illumina GAII, 18.8 million 36-nt reads and 21.7 million 50-nt single-end reads were generated. The authors' pipeline ran thus. iSSAKE, run with parameters -m 15, -o 2 and -r 0.7, was used to assemble the pooled 40,582,229 reads. De novo CDR3 beta assemblies were seeded by reads aligning to the ends of Ensembl TRBV gene predictions that carried unmatched junctional bases. Clonotype abundance was estimated as the number of matching assembled contigs, not raw read depth. After around 2,000 (around 5.9%) of the assembled clonotypes were removed for having in-frame stop codons, some 35,000 productive clonotypes remained. Sanger sequencing of cloned RACE products gave hundreds of unique TCR sequences, and approximately 70% of them were also found in the Illumina assembly. TCRdb applied fastp at Q25 and MiXCR to the public reads, then kept only in-frame beta chains. When rows share a CDR3 protein, they turn into one entry using the most common DNA and genes. The V and J calls reflect TCRdb's pipeline rather than the authors' work. In all, the sample holds over 3,500 distinct CDR3 sequences, and roughly 37% of those were seen once. Of the sample, roughly 3% is held by the ten largest clones.

The rearrangement joined TRBV7-2 to TRBJ2-7; the D gene remains uncertain. The source material was commercial RNA from peripheral blood pooled from many donors. This receptor was obtained from a pool of human donors in good health; the sample was commercial RNA pooled from many donors. The DNA reads TGTGCCAGCAGTCTAATGCGGCATCTCTCCTACGAGCAGTACTTC. Its coded protein is CASSLMRHLSYEQYF.